These 7 T cell receptor beta chains were all obtained from the same sample, sequenced in a study of monozygotic twins with cystic fibrosis. The method was immunoSEQ multiplex PCR; TCRdb's version includes in-frame clones alone and lacks a portion of them. The sample records 30,000 to 40,000 clones, approximately 70% being singletons. The sample comprised blood. The receptors shown here come from a girl aged 10 to 17 with cystic fibrosis.

This clone was seen more than once but under ten times. The chain recombines TRBV7-9 with TRBJ1-4; 7 nucleotides agree with TRBD1. The length of the CDR3 is 17 residues. Unmatched junction bases numbered 13, after V lost 1 base and J lost 8 bases. Germline values: CDR1 SEHNR, CDR2 FQNEAQ (reference sequence). The CDR3 here is CASSLGQGVTTGEKLFF. The CDR3 DNA follows: TGTGCCAGCAGCTTAGGGCAGGGGGTCACTACAGGAGAAAAACTGTTTTTT.

The gene calls are TRBV7-3 and TRBJ2-1; 11 bases agree with TRBD2. Germline CDR1 and CDR2: SGHTA and FQGTGA. With V trimmed by 5 bases and J by 5 bases, 5 bases remained unmatched. CDR3 length: 15 amino acids. CDR3 residues: CASSPGTSGNNEQFF. The DNA of the CDR3 is TGTGCCAGCAGCCCCGGGACTAGCGGAAACAATGAGCAGTTCTTC.

CDR3 sequence: CASSVPAGGSYNEQFF. The CDR3 DNA sequence: TGTGCCAGCAGCGTACCAGCGGGAGGGTCATACAATGAGCAGTTCTTC. J is TRBJ2-1 and V is TRBV9; 10 positions agree with TRBD2. After removal of 1 base from V and 4 bases from J, the junction contained 5 bases not matched to a gene. The CDR3 is made up of 16 amino acids. The germline V gene has CDR1 SGDLS and CDR2 YYNGEE.

The chain combines TRBV14 with TRBJ2-3; a possible D gene is TRBD2 (5 bases). Trimming removed 2 bases at V and 7 bases at J, with 7 bases between. This CDR3 has 12 amino acids. Germline lookup yields CDR1 SGHDN and CDR2 FVKESK. This CDR3 is CASSQWRYTQYF. The CDR3 nucleotides are TGTGCCAGCAGCCAATGGAGGTATACGCAGTATTTT. Drawing the rest from reference TRBV14 and TRBJ2-3, the complete variable domain is EAGVTQFPSHSVIEKGQTVTLRCDPISGHDNLYWYRRVMGKEIKFLLHFVKESKQDESGMPNNRFLAERTGGTYSTLKVQPAELEDSGVYFCASSQWRYTQYFGPGTRLTVL.

The rearrangement uses TRBV19 and TRBJ1-5; unclear D gene. This CDR3 is 14 amino acids long. With 6 bases removed from V and 4 bases from J, the gap between germline ends came to 13 bases. Germline loops: CDR1 LNHDA, CDR2 SQIVND (reference sequence). The CDR3 loop is CASRREGKNQPQHF. CDR3 in DNA: TGTGCCAGTAGGCGGGAAGGAAAAAATCAGCCCCAGCATTTT. Together with reference TRBV19 and TRBJ1-5, the CDR3 gives the full variable domain: DGGITQSPKYLFRKEGQNVTLSCEQNLNHDAMYWYRQDPGQGLRLIYYSQIVNDFQKGDIAEGYSVSREKKESFPLTVTSAQKNPTAFYLCASRREGKNQPQHFGDGTRLSIL.

This chain joins TRBV2 and TRBJ2-1; TRBD2 aligns across 16 bases. This CDR3 contains 17 residues. Trimming cost V 7 bases and J 6 bases; bases outside gene matches: 9. The germline V gene has CDR1 SNHLY and CDR2 FYNNEI. The CDR3 coding sequence is TGTGCCAGCACTAAGGTCGGGACTAGCGGGAGGGGCAATGAGCAGTTCTTC. Its protein product is CASTKVGTSGRGNEQFF. The full variable domain, in which reference TRBV2 and TRBJ2-1 provide the parts outside the CDR3, is EPEVTQTPSHQVTQMGQEVILRCVPISNHLYFYWYRQILGQKVEFLVSFYNNEISEKSEIFDDQFSVERPDGSNFTLKIRSTKLEDSAMYFCASTKVGTSGRGNEQFFGPGTRLTVL.

The chain has TRBV4-1 and TRBJ2-5; 7 bases line up with TRBD1. The CDR3 extends over 14 amino acids. V lost 2 bases, J lost 5 bases, and 5 bases stayed unmatched. Germline V gene sequence: CDR1 MGHRA, CDR2 YSYEKL. CDR3 DNA sequence: TGCGCCAGCAGCCAAACCGGGACAGCGGAGACCCAGTACTTC. This translates into CASSQTGTAETQYF.